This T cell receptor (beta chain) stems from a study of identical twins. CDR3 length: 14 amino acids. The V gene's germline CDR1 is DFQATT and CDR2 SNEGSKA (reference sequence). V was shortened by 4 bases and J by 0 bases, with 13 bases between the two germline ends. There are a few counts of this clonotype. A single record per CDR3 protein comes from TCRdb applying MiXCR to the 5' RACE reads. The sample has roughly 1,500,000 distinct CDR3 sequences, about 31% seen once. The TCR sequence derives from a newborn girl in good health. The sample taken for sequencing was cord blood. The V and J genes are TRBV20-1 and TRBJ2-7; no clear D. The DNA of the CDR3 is TGCAGTGCTAAGACACTCCGGACCTCCTACGAGCAGTACTTC. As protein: CSAKTLRTSYEQYF.